Listed here are 8 T cell receptor beta chains from one sample, sequenced in a study of blood T cell repertoires in COVID-19. The protocol was immunoSEQ multiplex PCR, while the TCRdb copy is restricted to in-frame clones and leaves out a portion. The repertoire holds roughly 200,000 clones, with about 85% as singletons. Input material: PBMCs or T cells enriched from blood (not recorded which). The receptors were sampled from a man aged 35 to 55 who had recovered from COVID-19.

This clone has just a few counts. The chain employs TRBV29-1 and TRBJ1-3; the match to TRBD1 covers 7 bases. J lost 4 bases, V lost 5 bases, and 11 bases had no gene match. The CDR3 loop spans 15 amino acids. The germline gives CDR1 SQVTM, CDR2 ANQGSEA. CDR3 sequence reads: CSVLNPTGVGNTIYF. The CDR3 nucleotides are TGCAGCGTTCTAAATCCCACAGGGGTCGGAAACACCATATATTTT.

V and J are TRBV6-5 and TRBJ2-7, with 8 bases lining up with TRBD2. The CDR3 extends over 12 amino acids. Germline values: CDR1 MNHEY, CDR2 SVGAGI. J gave up 2 bases and V 7 bases, and 1 base lay outside the gene matches. The CDR3: CASNGRAYEQYF. The CDR3 coding sequence is TGTGCCAGCAACGGGAGGGCCTACGAGCAGTACTTC.

The rearrangement uses TRBV28 and TRBJ2-1; a possible D gene is TRBD2 (6 bases). CDR1 and CDR2 from the germline V gene are MDHEN and SYDVKM. The CDR3 length is 18 residues. Trimming removed 2 bases at V and 1 base at J, with 18 bases between. The CDR3 sequence: CASSLPLGGAVSYNEQFF. The DNA of the CDR3 is TGTGCCAGCAGTTTACCCCTCGGAGGGGCGGTATCCTACAATGAGCAGTTCTTC.

V usage is TRBV19 and J usage is TRBJ2-7; D is unresolved. Germline V gene data show CDR1 as LNHDA and CDR2 as SQIVND (reference sequence). This CDR3 region has 13 residues. V was trimmed by 4 bases and J by 1 base, leaving 8 bases between them. For the CDR3, the DNA is TGTGCCAGTAGTAAAACGGAGTCCTACGAGCAGTACTTC. Translated: CASSKTESYEQYF.

The chain recombines TRBV18 with TRBJ2-1; a possible D gene is TRBD2 (6 bases). Germline loops: CDR1 KGHSH, CDR2 LQKENI. The CDR3 has 12 residues. With 6 bases removed from V and 9 bases from J, the gap between germline ends came to 12 bases. CDR3 protein: CASSGGVGEQFF. CDR3 bases: TGTGCCAGCTCCGGCGGGGTAGGTGAGCAGTTCTTC. The full variable domain, completed using reference TRBV18 and TRBJ2-1, is NAGVMQNPRHLVRRRGQEARLRCSPMKGHSHVYWYRQLPEEGLKFMVYLQKENIIDESGMPKERFSAEFPKEGPSILRIQQVVRGDSAAYFCASSGGVGEQFFGPGTRLTVL.

The chain uses TRBV2 and TRBJ2-3, with D possibly TRBD2 on 5 matching bases. CDR1 and CDR2 (germline): SNHLY, FYNNEI. V lost 3 bases, J lost 4 bases, and 20 bases lay in between. The CDR3 consists of 17 residues. The CDR3 DNA reads TGTGCCAGCAGTGAGGAAGAAGGGCTTCCGAGGGCAGATACGCAGTATTTT. It codes for CASSEEEGLPRADTQYF.

The gene calls are TRBV5-4 and TRBJ2-1; 11 positions agree with TRBD2. This CDR3 has 19 residues. CDR1 is SGHNT and CDR2 is YYREEE in the germline V gene (reference sequence). J was trimmed by 0 bases and V by 3 bases; bases with no gene match: 11. CDR3 sequence (DNA): TGTGCCAGCAGCTCCCCCCTAGCGGGGGGCACTAGCTCCTACAATGAGCAGTTCTTC. It specifies CASSSPLAGGTSSYNEQFF.

V gene TRBV7-2 combines with J gene TRBJ2-7, with D perhaps matching TRBD2 (6 bases). Germline assignment: CDR1 SGHTA and CDR2 FQGNSA. Trimming removed 3 bases from V and 3 bases from J, with 15 bases in between. The CDR3 contains 15 residues. The CDR3, as DNA: TGTGCCAGCAGCTTGGGGGACGGGGGTCTCTACGAGCAGTACTTC. Translated: CASSLGDGGLYEQYF.